The rows below give T cell receptor beta chains drawn from one sample of a study of blood T cells in healthy people across ages. Each CDR3 protein is one row after TCRdb ran MiXCR on the 5' RACE reads. The table records approximately 1,100,000 distinct CDR3 sequences, 40% to 45% of them present only once. Sequencing used blood. Receptors were obtained from a woman aged 55 to 70 in good health. CDR3s include the opening cysteine and the closing phenylalanine or tryptophan. The D gene is left open where the match is weak. The size entry is marked missing in some rows and otherwise reads once, few, many or a size class.

J | V | D | size | DNA | CDR3
TRBJ2-1 | TRBV5-1 | TRBD1 | - | TGCGCCAGCAGCTTAATTGGGACAGGGGTCCTCAATGAGCAGTTCTTC | CASSLIGTGVLNEQFF
TRBJ1-1 | TRBV12-3/TRBV12-4 | - | - | TGTGCCAGCAGCCAGACAGGCGGGAGCACTGAAGCTTTCTTT | CASSQTGGSTEAFF
TRBJ2-1 | TRBV29-1 | TRBD2 | few | TGCAGCGTCTCAGGACTAGCGGGAGTCTACAATGAGCAGTTCTTC | CSVSGLAGVYNEQFF
TRBJ2-7 | TRBV28 | TRBD1 | many | TGTGCCAGCAGCTGGGGACAGGGTCCCTACGAGCAGTACTTC | CASSWGQGPYEQYF
TRBJ2-2 | TRBV5-6 | TRBD2 | once | TGTGCCAGCAGCTTGGGGCTAGCGGGATTCACCGGGGAGCTGTTTTTT | CASSLGLAGFTGELFF
TRBJ2-5 | TRBV5-1 | TRBD2 | - | TGCGCCAGCAGCTACGGACTAGCGGGAGGCATACAAGAGACCCAGTACTTC | CASSYGLAGGIQETQYF
TRBJ1-5 | TRBV27 | - | few | TGTGCCAGCAGTTTGTCAGCAAATCAGCCCCAGCATTTT | CASSLSANQPQHF
TRBJ2-3 | TRBV20-1 | - | few | TGCAGTGCTAGAGCACTGCGGGTCGGCGATACGCAGTATTTT | CSARALRVGDTQYF
TRBJ2-5 | TRBV13 | TRBD2 | - | TGTGCCAGCAGCTCGGGACTAGCGCTCGCCGCTCAAGAGACCCAGTACTTC | CASSSGLALAAQETQYF
TRBJ2-3 | TRBV15 | TRBD2 | - | TGTGCCACCAGCAGAGGGGACGGGACTAGCGGGACCCTAGGCACAGATACGCAGTATTTT | CATSRGDGTSGTLGTDTQYF
TRBJ2-1 | TRBV3-1 | - | - | TGTGCCAGCAGTCTCCGGGACTCCTCCTACAATGAGCAGTTCTTC | CASSLRDSSYNEQFF
TRBJ1-6 | TRBV28 | - | - | TGTGCCAGCAGCCCTGACAGTAGGCCCCTCCACTTT | CASSPDSRPLHF
TRBJ2-7 | TRBV7-6 | - | - | TGTGCCAGCAGCTCGGACGAAGGATCCTACGAGCAGTACTTC | CASSSDEGSYEQYF
TRBJ2-5 | TRBV20-1 | - | - | TGCAGTGCCCAGCGGTTCTCTCAAGAGACCCAGTACTTC | CSAQRFSQETQYF
TRBJ2-1 | TRBV10-2 | - | - | TGCGCCAGCAGTCAGCAGGGGATTCCCTACAATGAGCAGTTCTTC | CASSQQGIPYNEQFF
TRBJ2-1 | TRBV20-1 | TRBD2 | - | TGCAGTGCCGGGACTAGCGGGAGGTTCGCTGAGCAGTTCTTC | CSAGTSGRFAEQFF
TRBJ2-7 | TRBV7-8 | - | - | TGTGCCAGCAGTTCCCGTTCGGCGGCCTACGAGCAGTACTTC | CASSSRSAAYEQYF
TRBJ2-1 | TRBV9 | - | - | TGTGCCAGCACCACTGCAGGGGTGGCTGGTGAGCAGTTCTTC | CASTTAGVAGEQFF
TRBJ2-5 | TRBV29-1 | TRBD2 | - | TGCAGCGTTTTTGTAGCGGGGGTAGGAGAGACCCAGTACTTC | CSVFVAGVGETQYF
TRBJ2-1 | TRBV9 | TRBD2 | - | TGTGCCAGCAGCGTAGTCACGGGAGGGCGAGGTGAGCAGTTCTTC | CASSVVTGGRGEQFF
TRBJ2-1 | TRBV27 | TRBD1 | - | TGTGCCAGCAGTTCTGGGACAGGGGCCCCCAATGAGCAGTTCTTC | CASSSGTGAPNEQFF
TRBJ2-3 | TRBV5-4 | - | - | TGTGCCAGCAGCTTCCCGCGAGATCCTGGAGGTGGAGATACGCAGTATTTT | CASSFPRDPGGGDTQYF
TRBJ2-5 | TRBV6-1 | TRBD1 | few | TGTGCCAGCAGTGCTCCCCGGGGCAGGGGGCCCCAAGAGACCCAGTACTTC | CASSAPRGRGPQETQYF
TRBJ2-1 | TRBV20-1 | TRBD2 | few | TGCAGTGCTAGGGGACTAGCGGGCCCGGCTCCCAACAATGAGCAGTTCTTC | CSARGLAGPAPNNEQFF
TRBJ2-5 | TRBV20-1 | TRBD2 | once | TGCAGTGCTAGCTACGTTCAAGCGGGAACGGGCCAAGAGACCCAGCACTTC | CSASYVQAGTGQETQHF
TRBJ2-5 | TRBV5-4 | - | few | TGTGCCAGCAGCTTCGGTGAGAAGTACCAAGAGACCCAGTACTTC | CASSFGEKYQETQYF
TRBJ2-7 | TRBV6-1 | - | - | TGTGCCAGCAGTGCCGGTACGAGGGGCCAGTTCTACGAGCAGTACTTC | CASSAGTRGQFYEQYF
TRBJ2-4 | TRBV12-3/TRBV12-4 | TRBD2 | few | TGTGCCAGCACTTTGAAGACTAGCGGGATAAACATTCAGTACTTC | CASTLKTSGINIQYF
TRBJ2-6 | TRBV10-3 | - | many | TGTGCCATCAACAGTGGTGGGGCCAACGTCCTGACTTTC | CAINSGGANVLTF
TRBJ2-1 | TRBV6-2/TRBV6-3 | - | few | TGTGCCAGCCGAGGGCTGAATGAGCAGTTCTTC | CASRGLNEQFF
TRBJ2-3 | TRBV10-1 | TRBD2 | - | TGCGCCAGCAGTGATAATAGCGGGAGTGGATCGCTAGATACGCAGTATTTT | CASSDNSGSGSLDTQYF
TRBJ2-4 | TRBV6-2/TRBV6-3 | TRBD1 | few | TGTGCCAGCAGTGGGCCCCAATGGGGACAGCAGTACTTC | CASSGPQWGQQYF
TRBJ2-6 | TRBV9 | TRBD2 | - | TGTGCCAGCAGCGTAGCTGATGCGGGAGGGCCTGGCAACGTCCTGACTTTC | CASSVADAGGPGNVLTF
TRBJ2-5 | TRBV2 | - | - | TGTGCCAGGAGGGCGGGTAGGGCTTTTGAGCAGTACTTC | CARRAGRAFEQYF
TRBJ1-1 | TRBV30 | TRBD1 | - | TGTGCCTGGAACGGACAGGGGCAGGGCACTGAAGCTTTCTTT | CAWNGQGQGTEAFF
TRBJ2-5 | TRBV20-1 | - | - | TGCAGTGCTAGACCCCCGGGATGGGCCTACAATGAGCAGTACTTC | CSARPPGWAYNEQYF
TRBJ2-6 | TRBV20-1 | - | few | TGCAGTGCCCAGGCTGGGGGCGAAGGTGGGGCCAACGTCCTGACTTTC | CSAQAGGEGGANVLTF
TRBJ2-3 | TRBV9 | - | - | TGTGCCAGCAGCGCTATCGATGACAATAAGCAGTATTTT | CASSAIDDNKQYF
TRBJ2-7 | TRBV27 | - | - | TGTGCCAGCAGTTCCTACACAGGATCGGGCGAGCAGTACTTC | CASSSYTGSGEQYF
TRBJ1-6 | TRBV7-6 | TRBD1 | - | TGTGCCAGCAGCCGCGGGACAGGGGGCGTCAATAATTCACCCCTCCACTTT | CASSRGTGGVNNSPLHF
TRBJ2-7 | TRBV28 | - | - | TGTGCCAGCAGTGAGGAGGGGGAAACCTACGAGCAGTACTTC | CASSEEGETYEQYF
TRBJ1-6 | TRBV15 | - | - | TGTGCCACCAGCAGACGAGACGCGACTATGGTCTATAATTCACCCCTCCACTTT | CATSRRDATMVYNSPLHF